These 16 T cell receptor beta chains were sequenced from one sample in a study of blood T cell repertoires in COVID-19. Clones were read by immunoSEQ multiplex PCR, and TCRdb kept only the in-frame ones, dropping some. The profile shows about 300,000 clones, approximately 90% of them singletons. Sequenced: PBMCs or T cells enriched from blood (not recorded which). The origin of the receptors is a woman aged 30 to 39 who had recovered from COVID-19.

The rearrangement joins TRBV7-2 to TRBJ2-2; D is possibly TRBD1 (7 bases). V was shortened by 5 bases and J by 1 base, with 11 bases between the two germline ends. The CDR3 totals 15 residues. Germline CDR1 is SGHTA and CDR2 is FQGNSA. CDR3 sequence reads: CASSPRDRNTGELFF. CDR3 nucleotide sequence: TGTGCCAGCAGCCCGCGGGACAGGAACACCGGGGAGCTGTTTTTT.

The chain links TRBV4-2 to TRBJ2-6, with D hard to call. Trimming took off 2 bases at V and 2 bases at J, with 7 bases between the two ends. There are 15 residues in the CDR3. Germline CDR1 is LGHNA and CDR2 is YNFKEQ. The CDR3 loop is CASSQPSAGANVLTF. CDR3 coding DNA: TGTGCCAGCAGCCAACCATCGGCTGGGGCCAACGTCCTGACTTTC.

This CDR3 is CAWSVHRTSGAETQYF. CDR3 nucleotide sequence: TGTGCCTGGAGTGTACATCGGACTAGCGGGGCTGAGACCCAGTACTTC. This chain joins TRBV30 and TRBJ2-5; 12 bases are shared with TRBD2. The CDR3 contains 16 residues. V was clipped by 0 bases and J by 5 bases; unmatched bases: 7. CDR1 is GTSNPN and CDR2 is SVGIG in the germline V gene (reference sequence). The variable domain in full, with the rest retrieved from reference TRBV30 and TRBJ2-5, is SQTIHQWPATLVQPVGSPLSLECTVEGTSNPNLYWYRQAAGRGLQLLFYSVGIGQISSEVPQNLSASRPQDRQFILSSKKLLLSDSGFYLCAWSVHRTSGAETQYFGPGTRLLVL.

This chain links TRBV12-5 with TRBJ1-2, with 11 bases identical to TRBD1. The V and J ends lost 0 bases and 5 bases, in that order; junction bases with no gene match: 8. The CDR3 length is 17 residues. The V gene's germline CDR1 is LGHNT and CDR2 FRNRAP. The CDR3 is CASGLVLGTGGAYGYTF. CDR3 nucleotide sequence: TGTGCTAGTGGTTTGGTACTTGGGACAGGGGGGGCTTATGGCTACACCTTC. Looking up the rest from reference TRBV12-5 and TRBJ1-2 gives the full variable domain: DARVTQTPRHKVTEMGQEVTMRCQPILGHNTVFWYRQTMMQGLELLAYFRNRAPLDDSGMPKDRFSAEMPDATLATLKIQPSEPRDSAVYFCASGLVLGTGGAYGYTFGSGTRLTVV.

V usage is TRBV12-5 and J usage is TRBJ2-7; perhaps TRBD1 as D (5 bases). There are 15 residues in the CDR3. Per germline, CDR1 LGHNT and CDR2 FRNRAP. Trimming took off 4 bases at V and 3 bases at J, with 16 bases between the two ends. CDR3 nucleotide sequence: TGTGCTAGTGGTTCACCCCAGGGTCAGCGCTACGAGCAGTACTTC. Protein product: CASGSPQGQRYEQYF.

V is TRBV12-5 and J is TRBJ1-2, with D possibly TRBD1 on 5 matching bases. Germline-derived CDR1 and CDR2 are LGHNT and FRNRAP. This CDR3 is built from 16 residues. V was trimmed by 2 bases and J by 3 bases, leaving 16 bases between them. The CDR3 loop is CASGLIVSGADYGYTF. For the CDR3, the DNA is TGTGCTAGTGGTTTGATAGTTTCTGGGGCTGACTATGGCTACACCTTC.

The chain links TRBV7-9 to TRBJ2-1, with a possible D match to TRBD2 (5 bases). CDR1 is SEHNR and CDR2 is FQNEAQ in the germline V gene (reference sequence). This CDR3 region has 15 residues. Trimming left V 1 base short and J 5 bases short, with 12 bases between. CDR3 region: CASSLGFGIDNEQFF. CDR3 nucleotides: TGTGCCAGCAGCTTAGGATTCGGGATCGACAATGAGCAGTTCTTC. The full variable domain, completed using reference TRBV7-9 and TRBJ2-1, is DTGVSQNPRHKITKRGQNVTFRCDPISEHNRLYWYRQTLGQGPEFLTYFQNEAQLEKSRLLSDRFSAERPKGSFSTLEIQRTEQGDSAMYLCASSLGFGIDNEQFFGPGTRLTVL.

The chain carries TRBV9 and TRBJ1-1; D not resolved. Germline V gives CDR1 SGDLS, CDR2 YYNGEE. The CDR3 contains 11 residues. Between the trimmed V and J ends, which lost 4 bases and 5 bases, there was a span of 6 bases. CDR3 in amino acids: CASSPATEAFF. CDR3 sequence (DNA): TGTGCCAGCAGCCCCGCGACTGAAGCTTTCTTT.

CDR3 in DNA: TGCGCCAGCAGCCTACCACGACACGGACAAAGGAACTATGGCTACACCTTC. Translating it yields CASSLPRHGQRNYGYTF. The V and J genes are TRBV5-1 and TRBJ1-2, with D possibly matching TRBD1 (5 bases). V lost 4 bases and J 2 bases, leaving 21 bases between the germline ends. Germline CDR1 is SGHRS and CDR2 is YFSETQ. This CDR3 is built from 17 residues.

The chain carries TRBV6-1 and TRBJ1-5; maybe TRBD1 (5 bases). Germline loops: CDR1 MNHNS, CDR2 SASEGT. Trimming removed 2 bases from V and 4 bases from J, with 6 bases in between. This CDR3 contains 13 residues. The CDR3 loop is CASSEPGNQPQHF. The CDR3 DNA is TGTGCCAGCAGTGAACCAGGGAATCAGCCCCAGCATTTT.

The chain employs TRBV23-1 and TRBJ2-3; 8 bases align to TRBD2. TRBV23-1 is an ORF, with its function uncertain. The CDR3 is made up of 15 amino acids. V trimming: 3 bases; J trimming: 4 bases; junction bases outside the gene matches: 6. CDR3 sequence: CASSHGTRIADTQYF. The CDR3 coding sequence is TGCGCCAGCAGTCACGGGACTAGAATCGCAGATACGCAGTATTTT.

The V gene is TRBV13, the J gene TRBJ2-7; 10 bases agree with TRBD1. Germline trimming cut 5 bases from V and 2 bases from J; bases unmatched to any gene: 3. Germline V gives CDR1 PRHDT, CDR2 FYEKMQ (reference sequence). The CDR3 runs 14 residues. CDR3 nucleotide sequence: TGTGCCAGCAGCCCAGGACAGGGGGCCTACGAGCAGTACTTC. Protein: CASSPGQGAYEQYF.

The chain recombines TRBV2 with TRBJ1-2; maybe TRBD1 (5 bases). This CDR3 comprises 14 residues. The V end was cut by 2 bases, the J end by 4 bases, with 11 bases between. Germline values: CDR1 SNHLY, CDR2 FYNNEI. CDR3 in amino acids: CASSERGTLYGYTF. Here the CDR3 DNA reads TGTGCCAGCAGTGAAAGGGGAACCCTCTATGGCTACACCTTC.

The V and J genes are TRBV10-3 and TRBJ2-2; the match to TRBD2 covers 11 bases. This CDR3 comprises 16 residues. V was clipped by 5 bases and J by 1 base; unmatched bases: 3. The germline gives CDR1 ENHRY, CDR2 SYGVKD. CDR3 DNA: TGTGCCATCAGTACCCTAGCGGGGGGGAACACCGGGGAGCTGTTTTTT. This translates into CAISTLAGGNTGELFF.

This clone was observed at least ten times. The chain joins TRBV7-9 to TRBJ1-2, with D uncertain. Germline CDR1 reads SEHNR; CDR2 reads FQNEAQ (reference sequence). Trimming took 1 base from V and 5 from J, leaving 17 bases between them. The CDR3 is 16 amino acids. In nucleotides, the CDR3 is TGTGCCAGCAGCTTAGATCGGACCGGACTTCGGTATGGCTACACCTTC. This gives the protein CASSLDRTGLRYGYTF.

The CDR3 sequence: CASSPGSGYGNTIYF. The CDR3 nucleotides are TGTGCCAGTAGTCCCGGTTCGGGTTACGGAAACACCATATATTTT. The rearrangement links TRBV19 to TRBJ1-3; no reliable D call. Deletions cut 5 bases from V and 4 bases from J, with 15 bases between. CDR3 length: 15 residues. CDR1 is LNHDA and CDR2 is SQIVND in the germline V gene (reference sequence).